These T cell receptor beta chains were read from a single sample in a study of T cell changes during pregnancy in multiple sclerosis. The method was immunoSEQ multiplex PCR; TCRdb's version includes in-frame clones alone and lacks a portion of them. The table lists 60,000 to 75,000 clones, 92% of them singletons. Here the sequenced sample was peripheral blood, taken in the second trimester of pregnancy. Receptors originate from a female donor in good health, enrolled as a control in a pregnancy study. The CDR3 runs from the conserved cysteine through the conserved F or W. D genes are given only for firm matches. Size tells how often a clone was seen (once, few, many) or the class of an expanded clone, and some rows leave it out.

size | J | D | length | V | DNA | CDR3
NA | TRBJ2-7 | NA | 17 | TRBV4-2 | TGTGCCAGCAGCCATAGAAGGACTGAGCGAGTCGACTACGAGCAGTACTTC | CASSHRRTERVDYEQYF
NA | TRBJ1-1 | NA | 11 | TRBV5-6 | TGTGCCAGCAGCCTAAACACTGAAGCTTTCTTT | CASSLNTEAFF
NA | TRBJ2-3 | TRBD2 | 14 | TRBV25-1 | TGTGCCAGCAGCGGGGGGCGGGAGGCAGATACGCAGTATTTT | CASSGGREADTQYF
once | TRBJ1-1 | NA | 13 | TRBV5-6 | TGTGCCAGCACCCCCTGGGGCGCCGCTGAAGCTTTCTTT | CASTPWGAAEAFF
NA | TRBJ1-2 | NA | 14 | TRBV7-9 | TGTGCCAGCAGCTTAGTCGCACAGCTCCATGGCTACACCTTC | CASSLVAQLHGYTF
NA | TRBJ2-7 | NA | 18 | TRBV28 | TGTGCCAGCAGTTTTTTGTTTCGAGGGCCGCTCCGTCCCTACGAGCAGTACTTC | CASSFLFRGPLRPYEQYF
once | TRBJ1-5 | NA | 13 | TRBV27 | TGTGCCAGCAGTTTAGGCAGGAATCAGCCCCAGCATTTT | CASSLGRNQPQHF
once | TRBJ2-7 | NA | 13 | TRBV6-5 | TGTGCCAGCAGTGTACCCGGGAGAAACGAGCAGTACTTC | CASSVPGRNEQYF
NA | TRBJ2-5 | NA | 16 | TRBV28 | TGTGCCAGCAGTTCTGTCGACTACTCCCTAGGGGAGACCCAGTACTTC | CASSSVDYSLGETQYF
NA | TRBJ1-3 | NA | 16 | TRBV28 | TGTGCCAGCACCACTGGGTGGGGGGTTTCTGGAAACACCATATATTTT | CASTTGWGVSGNTIYF
NA | TRBJ2-7 | TRBD2 | 16 | TRBV7-9 | TGTGCCAGCAGCTTAGGTGGCGGGGGGAGTTCCTACGAGCAGTACTTC | CASSLGGGGSSYEQYF
NA | TRBJ2-1 | TRBD2 | 17 | TRBV4-3 | TGCGCCAGCAGCCCGGACACACTAGCGGGAGAGGACAATGAGCAGTTCTTC | CASSPDTLAGEDNEQFF
NA | TRBJ2-3 | NA | 15 | TRBV5-6 | TGTGCCAGCAGCTCCTCGGGACATAGTTTTGATACGCAGTATTTT | CASSSSGHSFDTQYF
NA | TRBJ2-5 | NA | 11 | TRBV20-1 | TGCAGTGCCCGTAGAGGGGAGACCCAGTACTTC | CSARRGETQYF
NA | TRBJ2-1 | NA | 15 | TRBV25-1 | TGTGCCAGCAGTGTAAGCGGGCTGTCCTACAATGAGCAGTTCTTC | CASSVSGLSYNEQFF
NA | TRBJ2-3 | NA | 13 | TRBV30 | TGTGCCTGGAGTGCGACAGGAACAGATACGCAGTATTTT | CAWSATGTDTQYF